This TCR beta chain was observed in a study of preoperative IRX-2 immunotherapy in early breast cancer. Data came from immunoSEQ multiplex PCR; TCRdb stores just in-frame clones and leaves some out. Of around 11,000 clones detected, roughly 80% appear once; the ten largest clones hold approximately 5.6%. Indicated treatment: preoperative locoregional IRX-2 cytokine immunotherapy. Samples came from a phase Ib trial of preoperative locoregional IRX-2 cytokine immunotherapy. With 4 bases clipped from V and 0 bases from J, the junction kept 7 bases outside the gene matches. The CDR3 spans 16 residues. Per the germline V gene, CDR1 is KGHSH and CDR2 is LQKENI.

This clonotype was sampled from a human donor with breast cancer. Material: lymph node tissue, obtained before IRX-2 immunotherapy. The rearrangement joins TRBV18 to TRBJ1-2; 8 bases are a match to TRBD1. The CDR3 spells CASSLSGQVPNYGYTF. The CDR3 coding sequence is TGTGCCAGCTCACTATCGGGACAGGTGCCTAACTATGGCTACACCTTC.